These T cell receptor beta chains were read from a single sample in a study of early stage breast cancer tumors. The protocol was immunoSEQ multiplex PCR, while the TCRdb copy is restricted to in-frame clones and leaves out a portion. The sample has about 69,000 clones, about 85% seen once. Material: blood. The receptors were sampled from a person aged 35 to 50 with breast cancer. CDR3s include the opening cysteine and the closing phenylalanine or tryptophan. Each record gives: V gene, J gene, clone size, D gene, CDR3 DNA, CDR3 protein. The D gene is left open where the match is weak. Some rows have no size entry. The others give once, few or many, or a class for an expanded clone.

>TRBV28|TRBJ1-1|.|.
TGTGCCAGCAGTTCACCCACGAGGGGGGCCACTGAAGCTTTCTTT
CASSSPTRGATEAFF
>TRBV6-5|TRBJ1-3|.|.
TGTGCCAGCAGTTACTCGCGTGCCACGGGAGGAAACACCATATATTTT
CASSYSRATGGNTIYF
>TRBV19|TRBJ2-3|.|TRBD2
TGTGCCAGTAGTGTCTGGGCTAGCGGGAGTTCAGATACGCAGTATTTT
CASSVWASGSSDTQYF
>TRBV6-5|TRBJ1-2|.|TRBD1
TGTGCCAGCAGTTACGCTCGGACAGGGGGGGGCTATGGCTACACCTTC
CASSYARTGGGYGYTF
>TRBV5-5|TRBJ2-7|.|.
TGTGCCAGCAGCTTCTGGTCATCAACGAACTACGAGCAGTACTTC
CASSFWSSTNYEQYF
>TRBV7-8|TRBJ1-5|.|.
TGTGCCAGCAGCCCTAGTGGGGACCAGCCCCAGCATTTT
CASSPSGDQPQHF
>TRBV28|TRBJ1-5|.|.
TGTGCCAGCAGAGAACAGGGCCCCAATCAGCCCCAGCATTTT
CASREQGPNQPQHF
>TRBV6-5|TRBJ2-2|few|.
TGTGCCAGCAGTTACATCGGGGACACCGGGGAGCTGTTTTTT
CASSYIGDTGELFF
>TRBV27|TRBJ1-2|.|.
TGTGCCAGCAGTTTATCGCAGGGTAACTATGGCTACACCTTC
CASSLSQGNYGYTF
>TRBV10-3|TRBJ2-4|.|.
TGTGCCATGCTCCAGGGGCGGGAGACGAAAAACATTCAGTACTTC
CAMLQGRETKNIQYF
>TRBV19|TRBJ1-1|.|.
TGTGCCAGTAGTACCCTGGCACGACAGACGAACACTGAAGCTTTCTTT
CASSTLARQTNTEAFF
>TRBV29-1|TRBJ2-7|.|.
TGCAGCGTTGAAGCCCCCCTTAGCGGTTCATCCTACGAGCAGTACTTC
CSVEAPLSGSSYEQYF
>TRBV5-8|TRBJ2-1|.|.
TGTGCCAGCAGCTTGGTTGTGAAGCGGAGCTCCTACAATGAGCAGTTCTTC
CASSLVVKRSSYNEQFF
>TRBV6-1|TRBJ1-5|.|.
TGTGCCAGCAGTTACAGGCCCCAGCATTTT
CASSYRPQHF
>TRBV2|TRBJ2-7|.|TRBD1
TGTGCCAGCAGTTCCGGGACAGGGCTCTCCTACGAGCAGTACTTC
CASSSGTGLSYEQYF
>TRBV18|TRBJ1-2|few|.
TGTGCCAGCTCCCAAGGGCAGGGCTATGGCTACACCTTC
CASSQGQGYGYTF
>TRBV5-1|TRBJ2-3|.|.
TGCGCCAGCAGCTTGGCGCCAAGCACAGATACGCAGTATTTT
CASSLAPSTDTQYF
>TRBV7-9|TRBJ2-1|.|TRBD2
TGTGCCAGCAGCTTCCCTAGCGGGGACTACAATGAGCAGTTCTTC
CASSFPSGDYNEQFF
>TRBV28|TRBJ2-7|.|.
TGTGCCAGCAGCCCGAACTCCTACGAGCAGTACTTC
CASSPNSYEQYF
>TRBV7-9|TRBJ1-1|.|.
TGTGCCAGCAGCCCCCTGGCCACTGAAGCTTTCTTT
CASSPLATEAFF
>TRBV7-2|TRBJ2-4|.|.
TGTGCCAGCAGCTTAGGCACACTAGCCAAAAACATTCAGTACTTC
CASSLGTLAKNIQYF
>TRBV10-3|TRBJ2-1|.|.
TGTGCCATCAGCCAGAACAATGAGCAGTTCTTC
CAISQNNEQFF
>TRBV6-5|TRBJ1-1|.|.
TGTGCCAGCAGTTTCGCACACCCCAGGACCACTGAAGCTTTCTTT
CASSFAHPRTTEAFF
>TRBV7-9|TRBJ1-1|.|.
TGTGCCAGCAGCCTCCGTCGCGGCAGGAACACTGAAGCTTTCTTT
CASSLRRGRNTEAFF
>TRBV5-1|TRBJ2-7|.|.
TGCGCCAGCAGCTTGGACACAGGTCTCCCCTACGAGCAGTACTTC
CASSLDTGLPYEQYF
>TRBV5-1|TRBJ2-3|once|.
TGCGCCAGCAGCTTCGCGCGGGGTAGCACAGATACGCAGTATTTT
CASSFARGSTDTQYF
>TRBV29-1|TRBJ2-5|.|.
TGCAGCGTCGGTAACGGACCGGAGACCCAGTACTTC
CSVGNGPETQYF
>TRBV11-1|TRBJ1-1|.|.
TGTGCCAGCAGCTCCCGGGACGTAGGCGGGACTGAAGCTTTCTTT
CASSSRDVGGTEAFF
>TRBV5-4|TRBJ2-2|few|.
TGTGCCAGCAGCTTGCCACCGGGAGTTGGGTCCGGGGAGCTGTTTTTT
CASSLPPGVGSGELFF
>TRBV5-1|TRBJ1-4|once|.
TGCGCCAGCAGCAACCCGATAGACGAAAAACTGTTTTTT
CASSNPIDEKLFF
>TRBV28|TRBJ2-4|.|.
TGTGCCAGCAGTTTTACGGGGGAATCCATTCAGTACTTC
CASSFTGESIQYF
>TRBV19|TRBJ2-6|once|TRBD1
TGTGCCAGTACGAACAGGGGCTCTGGGGCCAACGTCCTGACTTTC
CASTNRGSGANVLTF
>TRBV28|TRBJ2-7|.|.
TGTGCCAGCACCCATCCAGGCGGGGATCACGAGCAGTACTTC
CASTHPGGDHEQYF
>TRBV29-1|TRBJ1-3|.|.
TGCAGCGGCGGATCTGTCGCTGGAAACACCATATATTTT
CSGGSVAGNTIYF
>TRBV6-1|TRBJ2-2|.|.
TGTGCCAGCAGTGAAGCAGCGGCTGCCCGCCGGGAGCTGTTTTTT
CASSEAAAARRELFF
>TRBV6-6|TRBJ2-5|once|TRBD1
TGTGCCACCCAAGGGGGCTCGCGTGAGACCCAGTACTTC
CATQGGSRETQYF
>TRBV9|TRBJ2-3|.|TRBD2
TGTGCCAGCAGCCCCACCCCAGGCGGGAGTGGATTAGATACGCAGTATTTT
CASSPTPGGSGLDTQYF
>TRBV30|TRBJ1-5|.|.
TGTGCCTGGAGTAGAGGAGACACTAGCAATCAGCCCCAGCATTTT
CAWSRGDTSNQPQHF
>TRBV9|TRBJ1-3|.|TRBD1
TGTGCCAGCAGCGTAGATTTAGGAGGGACAGGGCGGAACACCATATATTTT
CASSVDLGGTGRNTIYF
>TRBV29-1|TRBJ2-1|.|TRBD2
TGCAGCGGAGCGGGAGTCCTCAATGAGCAGTTCTTC
CSGAGVLNEQFF
>TRBV5-1|TRBJ2-1|.|.
TGCGCCAGCAGCTTAGGGGACCTATTCAATGAGCAGTTCTTC
CASSLGDLFNEQFF
>TRBV14|TRBJ2-3|.|.
TGTGCCAGCAGCCAAGACCAGTGGGATACGCAGTATTTT
CASSQDQWDTQYF
>TRBV7-7|TRBJ1-5|.|.
TGTGCTAGCAGCTCCTCTAAGGGACAGCCCCAGCATTTT
CASSSSKGQPQHF
>TRBV9|TRBJ2-3|.|.
TGTGCCAGCAGCGACTCATATGTGGGCCCCACTGGTCGGTATTTT
CASSDSYVGPTGRYF
>TRBV28|TRBJ1-2|few|.
TGTGCCAGCAGTATCTTTCGGGATGGCTACACCTTC
CASSIFRDGYTF
>TRBV5-6|TRBJ1-1|.|.
TGTGCCAGCAGCAATACCCGGGACGCCGGATTC
CASSNTRDAGF
>TRBV6-5|TRBJ1-1|.|TRBD1
TGTGCCAGCAGTTACACAGGGGTTGGCACTGAAGCTTTCTTT
CASSYTGVGTEAFF
>TRBV7-9|TRBJ2-7|.|.
TGTGCCAGCAGCTTAGGTAGGAACTCCTACGAGCAGTACTTC
CASSLGRNSYEQYF
>TRBV18|TRBJ1-1|.|TRBD1
TGTGCCAGCTCACCTTGGACAGGGGTGAACACTGAAGCTTTCTTT
CASSPWTGVNTEAFF
>TRBV6-6|TRBJ2-1|.|TRBD2
TGTGCCAGCAGTAAAACTAGCGCGAACAATGAGCAGTTCTTC
CASSKTSANNEQFF
>TRBV27|TRBJ1-5|.|.
TGTGCCAGCAGTTTAGCAGGGAGCAATCAGCCCCAGCATTTT
CASSLAGSNQPQHF